A selection of T cell receptor beta chains follows, all from one sample in a study of blood T cells in healthy people across ages. From the 5' RACE reads, TCRdb called clonotypes with MiXCR, one entry per CDR3 protein. The sample lists roughly 700,000 distinct CDR3 sequences, around 32% occurring once. Sequencing used blood. All receptors derive from a woman of 80 years or more in good health. CDR3s include the opening cysteine and the closing phenylalanine or tryptophan. Each record gives: D gene, clone size, V gene, J gene, CDR3 DNA, CDR3 protein. D genes are given only for firm matches. Clone size is shown for a subset of rows, as once, few, many or a class of expanded clone.

TRBD1	many	TRBV7-2	TRBJ1-4	TGTGCCAGCAGCTTAGCCCCACAGGGGAGGGATGAAAAACTGTTTTTT	CASSLAPQGRDEKLFF
NA	many	TRBV7-2	TRBJ1-1	TGTGCCAGCAGCCTCGACAGGAGGAGCACTGAAGCTTTCTTT	CASSLDRRSTEAFF
NA	many	TRBV3-1	TRBJ2-6	TGTGCCAGCAGCCAAGTAGGCAGGGGGGCTGGGGCCAACGTCCTGACTTTC	CASSQVGRGAGANVLTF
NA	many	TRBV10-3	TRBJ2-3	TGTGCCATCAGTGGGACCCTCACAGATACGCAGTATTTT	CAISGTLTDTQYF
NA	NA	TRBV5-5	TRBJ1-6	TGTGCCAGCAGCTTGGGCCCCAACAGGCCGTCCACCCTCCACTTT	CASSLGPNRPSTLHF
TRBD1	many	TRBV5-1	TRBJ1-2	TGCGCCAGCAGCTTGACCTACAGGGGGAGAGGCTACACCTTC	CASSLTYRGRGYTF
NA	many	TRBV20-1	TRBJ2-1	TGCAGTGCGAGGGGAGGGGGGGGCTCCTACAATGAGCAGTTCTTC	CSARGGGGSYNEQFF
TRBD2	NA	TRBV4-3	TRBJ2-3	TGCGCCAGCAGCCAAGATGTAGCGGGAGAGGGGGCAGATACGCAGTATTTT	CASSQDVAGEGADTQYF
NA	NA	TRBV30	TRBJ1-5	TGTGCCTGGAGTCCGGCGGGGATTTCGAGCAATCAGCCCCAGCATTTT	CAWSPAGISSNQPQHF
NA	NA	TRBV5-1	TRBJ2-2	TGCGCCAGCAGCCCCGGGGGCCGGAACACCGGGGAGCTGTTTTTT	CASSPGGRNTGELFF
NA	many	TRBV20-1	TRBJ2-1	TGCAGTGCTAGAGGGGGAGGAGGGCTAGCTGGCTCCTACAATGAGCAGTTCTTC	CSARGGGGLAGSYNEQFF
NA	once	TRBV28	TRBJ2-1	TGTGCCAGCAGTGCGGTGGGGATCCAAAACAATGAGCAGTTCTTC	CASSAVGIQNNEQFF
NA	NA	TRBV4-3	TRBJ1-1	TGCGCCAGCAGCCAAGATTATTGGAAGGGAGGAGACACTGAAGCTTTCTTT	CASSQDYWKGGDTEAFF
TRBD2	many	TRBV29-1	TRBJ2-3	TGCAGCGTTGACGGTCTGAGCGGGGGGGCAGCAGATACGCAGTATTTT	CSVDGLSGGAADTQYF
TRBD1	many	TRBV5-5	TRBJ1-2	TGTGCCAGCAGCTCCGGGACAGGGACCTATGGCTACACCTTC	CASSSGTGTYGYTF
TRBD2	many	TRBV3-1	TRBJ2-1	TGTGCCAGCAGCCAAGATCGGGGCGGGGGGGCGAGTGAGCAGTTCTTC	CASSQDRGGGASEQFF
NA	many	TRBV20-1	TRBJ1-2	TGCAGTGCTGTGACCGGGGGAGATGGCTACACCTTC	CSAVTGGDGYTF
NA	NA	TRBV19	TRBJ1-6	TGTGCCAGTAGGGACGGTCGGGCAGGCATGAGTTCACCCCTCCACTTT	CASRDGRAGMSSPLHF
TRBD1	many	TRBV28	TRBJ1-2	TGTGCCAGCAGTCCAATACCGGGGACAGTCCCCTATGGCTACACCTTC	CASSPIPGTVPYGYTF
NA	few	TRBV5-1	TRBJ2-2	TGCGCCAGCAGGGAGGGGAACACCGGGGAGCTGTTTTTT	CASREGNTGELFF
NA	many	TRBV9	TRBJ2-1	TGTGCCAGCAGCGTAGAGGCAGGGAGAAGTCATGAGCAGTTCTTC	CASSVEAGRSHEQFF
TRBD1	many	TRBV30	TRBJ1-1	TGTGCCTGGAGTTCCACAGGGGTAGGCTCTGAAGCTTTCTTT	CAWSSTGVGSEAFF
NA	many	TRBV7-9	TRBJ2-3	TGTGCCAGCAGTCCGGGAGCTGCAGATACGCAGTATTTT	CASSPGAADTQYF
TRBD2	many	TRBV2	TRBJ2-3	TGTGCCAGCAGTGACAAGGCGGGGGGAGATACGCAGTATTTT	CASSDKAGGDTQYF
NA	few	TRBV6-1	TRBJ1-2	TGTGCCAGCAGTGAGGGAGGACAGCTGAGACTCTATGGCTACACCTTC	CASSEGGQLRLYGYTF
TRBD1	many	TRBV7-2	TRBJ1-1	TGTGCCAGCAGCCTATCGGGACAGATGAACACTGAAGCTTTCTTT	CASSLSGQMNTEAFF